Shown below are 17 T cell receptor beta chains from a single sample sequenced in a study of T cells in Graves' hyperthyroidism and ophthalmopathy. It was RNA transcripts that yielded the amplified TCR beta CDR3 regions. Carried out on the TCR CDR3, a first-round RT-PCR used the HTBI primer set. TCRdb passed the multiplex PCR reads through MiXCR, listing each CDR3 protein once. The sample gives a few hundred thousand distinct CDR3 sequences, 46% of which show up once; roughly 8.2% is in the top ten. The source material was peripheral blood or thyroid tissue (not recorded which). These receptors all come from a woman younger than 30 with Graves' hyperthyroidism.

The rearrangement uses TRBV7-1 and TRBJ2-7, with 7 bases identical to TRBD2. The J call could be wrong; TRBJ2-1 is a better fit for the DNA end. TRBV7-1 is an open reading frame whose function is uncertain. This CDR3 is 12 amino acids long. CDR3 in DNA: TGTGCCAGCAGCTCGGGGGAGGGGGAGCAGTTCTTC. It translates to CASSSGEGEQFF.

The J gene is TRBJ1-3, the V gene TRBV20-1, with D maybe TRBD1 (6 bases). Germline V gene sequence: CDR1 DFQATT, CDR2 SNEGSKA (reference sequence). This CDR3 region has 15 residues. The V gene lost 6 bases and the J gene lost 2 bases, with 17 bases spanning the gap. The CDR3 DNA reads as TGCAGTGCCACGCCCGACAGGCCTCCTGGAAACACCATATATTTT. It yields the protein CSATPDRPPGNTIYF.

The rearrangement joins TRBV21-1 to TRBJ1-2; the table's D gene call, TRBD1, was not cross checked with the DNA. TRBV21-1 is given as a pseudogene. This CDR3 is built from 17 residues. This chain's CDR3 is CASSISDGSPVQGDYTF. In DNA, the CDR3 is TGTGCCAGCAGCATATCTGACGGCAGCCCCGTCCAGGGGGACTACACCTTC.

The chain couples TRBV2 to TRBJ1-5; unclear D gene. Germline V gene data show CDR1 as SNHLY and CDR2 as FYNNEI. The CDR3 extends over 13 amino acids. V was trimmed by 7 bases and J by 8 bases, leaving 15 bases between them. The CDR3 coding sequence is TGTGCCAGCACGGAGGAGGGTCGAGAGCCCCAGCATTTT. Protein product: CASTEEGREPQHF. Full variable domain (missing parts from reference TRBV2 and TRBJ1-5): EPEVTQTPSHQVTQMGQEVILRCVPISNHLYFYWYRQILGQKVEFLVSFYNNEISEKSEIFDDQFSVERPDGSNFTLKIRSTKLEDSAMYFCASTEEGREPQHFGDGTRLSIL.

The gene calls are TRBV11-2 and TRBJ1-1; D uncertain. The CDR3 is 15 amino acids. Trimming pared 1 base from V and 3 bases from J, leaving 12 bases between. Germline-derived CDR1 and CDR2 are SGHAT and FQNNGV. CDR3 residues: CASSLVPIGDTEAFF. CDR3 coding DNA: TGTGCCAGCAGCTTAGTCCCTATCGGGGACACTGAAGCTTTCTTT.

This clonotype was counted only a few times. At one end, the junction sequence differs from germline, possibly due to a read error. The CDR3 loop reads CSVEKAGGPGGDLFF. The CDR3 region has the DNA TGCAGCGTTGAGAAGGCGGGAGGGCCGGGGGGGGATCTGTTTTTT. The V call is TRBV29-1, the J call TRBJ2-2; TRBD2 agrees at 9 bases. Germline CDR1 SQVTM, CDR2 ANQGSEA. This CDR3 is built from 15 residues.

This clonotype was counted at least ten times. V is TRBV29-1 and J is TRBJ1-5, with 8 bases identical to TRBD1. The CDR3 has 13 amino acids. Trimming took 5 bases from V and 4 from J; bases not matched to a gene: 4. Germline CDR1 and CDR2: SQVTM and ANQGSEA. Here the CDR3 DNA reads TGCAGCGTTCAGGGGGCCGTGAATCAGCCCCAGCATTTT. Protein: CSVQGAVNQPQHF.

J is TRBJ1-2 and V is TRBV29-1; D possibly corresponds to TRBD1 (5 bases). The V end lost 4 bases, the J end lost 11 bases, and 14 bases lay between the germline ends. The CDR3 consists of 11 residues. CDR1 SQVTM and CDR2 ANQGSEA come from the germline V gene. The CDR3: CSVGAGGTYTF. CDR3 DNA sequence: TGCAGCGTTGGGGCTGGGGGGACGTACACCTTC. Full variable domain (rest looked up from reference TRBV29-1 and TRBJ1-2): SAVISQKPSRDICQRGTSLTIQCQVDSQVTMMFWYRQQPGQSLTLIATANQGSEATYESGFVIDKFPISRPNLTFSTLTVSNMSPEDSSIYLCSVGAGGTYTFGSGTRLTVV.

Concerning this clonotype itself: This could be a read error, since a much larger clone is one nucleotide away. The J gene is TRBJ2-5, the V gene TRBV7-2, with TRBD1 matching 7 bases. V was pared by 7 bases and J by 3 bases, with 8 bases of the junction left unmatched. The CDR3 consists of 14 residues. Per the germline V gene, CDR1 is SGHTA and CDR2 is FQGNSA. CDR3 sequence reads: CASMSGTAEETQYF. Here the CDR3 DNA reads TGTGCCAGCATGTCCGGGACAGCAGAAGAGACCCAGTACTTC.

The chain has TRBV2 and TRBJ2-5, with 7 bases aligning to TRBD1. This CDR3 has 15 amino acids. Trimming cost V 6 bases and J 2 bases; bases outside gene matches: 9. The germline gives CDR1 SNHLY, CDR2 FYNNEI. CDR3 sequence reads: CASSPQGDVQETQYF. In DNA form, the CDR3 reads TGTGCCAGCAGCCCGCAGGGGGACGTACAAGAGACCCAGTACTTC.

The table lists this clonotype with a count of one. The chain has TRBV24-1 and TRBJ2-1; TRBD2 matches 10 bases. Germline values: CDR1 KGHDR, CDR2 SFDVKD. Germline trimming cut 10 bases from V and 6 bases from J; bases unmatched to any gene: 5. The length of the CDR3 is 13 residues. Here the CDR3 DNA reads TGTGCCACGGCGGGACTAGCGAGCAATGAGCAGTTCTTC. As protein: CATAGLASNEQFF.

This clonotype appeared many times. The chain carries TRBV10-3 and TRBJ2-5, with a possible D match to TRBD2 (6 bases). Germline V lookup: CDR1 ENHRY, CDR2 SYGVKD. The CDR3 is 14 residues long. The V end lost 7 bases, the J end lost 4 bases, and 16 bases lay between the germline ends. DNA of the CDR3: TGTGCCATCACTGGGGACTCGTCGAGAGAGACCCAGTACTTC. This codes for CAITGDSSRETQYF.

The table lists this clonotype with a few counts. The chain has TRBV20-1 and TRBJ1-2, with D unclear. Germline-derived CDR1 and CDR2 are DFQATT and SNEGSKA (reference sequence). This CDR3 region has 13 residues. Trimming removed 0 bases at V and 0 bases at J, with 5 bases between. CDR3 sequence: CSARDPTNYGYTF. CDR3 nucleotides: TGCAGTGCTAGAGACCCCACTAACTATGGCTACACCTTC.

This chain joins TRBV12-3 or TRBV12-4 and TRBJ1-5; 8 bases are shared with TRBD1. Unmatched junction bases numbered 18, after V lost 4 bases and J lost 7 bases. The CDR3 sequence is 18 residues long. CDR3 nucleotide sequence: TGTGCCAGCAGTTCCCGCCTTTGGGGACAGGTTTCGGGGCAGCCCCAGCATTTT. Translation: CASSSRLWGQVSGQPQHF.

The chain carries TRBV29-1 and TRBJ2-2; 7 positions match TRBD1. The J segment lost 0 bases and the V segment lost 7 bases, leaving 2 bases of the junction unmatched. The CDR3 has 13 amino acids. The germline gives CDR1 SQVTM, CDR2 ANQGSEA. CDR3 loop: CSAGTANTGELFF. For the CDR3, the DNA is TGCAGCGCCGGGACAGCGAACACCGGGGAGCTGTTTTTT.

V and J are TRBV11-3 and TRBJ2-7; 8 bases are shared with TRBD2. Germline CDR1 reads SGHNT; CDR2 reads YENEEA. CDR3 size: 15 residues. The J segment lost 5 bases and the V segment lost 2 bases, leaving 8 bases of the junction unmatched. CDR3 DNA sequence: TGTGCCAGCAGCTTATCAGGGACTAGTCAGAACGAGCAGTACTTC. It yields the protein CASSLSGTSQNEQYF.

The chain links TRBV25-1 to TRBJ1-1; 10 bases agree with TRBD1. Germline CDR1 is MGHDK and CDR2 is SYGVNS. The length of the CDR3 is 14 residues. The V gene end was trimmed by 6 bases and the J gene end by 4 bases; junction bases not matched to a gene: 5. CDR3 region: CASRDRTGGTEAFF. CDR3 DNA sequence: TGTGCCAGCAGAGATCGGACAGGGGGCACTGAAGCTTTCTTT.